This is a list of T cell receptor beta chains from one sample in a study of shared clonotypes between healthy human individuals. Measured with immunoSEQ multiplex PCR; TCRdb has only the in-frame clones, and not every one. In the table there are around 2.1 million clones, approximately 94% of which are singletons. The sample consisted of naive CD4+ T cells sorted from blood. The receptor set was obtained from a man aged 18 to 30 in good health. Both conserved end residues are part of each CDR3. Each record gives: V gene, J gene, clone size, D gene, CDR3 protein, CDR3 DNA. The D gene is left open where the match is weak. Size tells how often a clone was seen (once, few, many) or the class of an expanded clone, and some rows leave it out.

>TRBV30|TRBJ2-7|NA|TRBD1
CAWSKGTGTYEQYF
TGTGCCTGGAGTAAAGGGACAGGGACCTACGAGCAGTACTTC
>TRBV18|TRBJ2-2|NA|NA
CASSPQVLSTGELFF
TGTGCCAGCTCACCACAGGTTCTTAGCACCGGGGAGCTGTTTTTT
>TRBV9|TRBJ2-1|NA|NA
CASSSRSGSSYNEQFF
TGTGCCAGCAGCTCCCGTTCAGGGAGCTCCTACAATGAGCAGTTCTTC
>TRBV4-3|TRBJ2-7|NA|TRBD2
CASSQGDAGGPHGRHEQYF
TGCGCCAGCAGCCAAGGTGACGCGGGAGGGCCTCATGGTCGTCACGAGCAGTACTTC
>TRBV10-3|TRBJ2-7|NA|NA
CAISAGGSYEQYF
TGTGCCATCAGCGCTGGAGGGTCCTACGAGCAGTACTTC
>TRBV11-2|TRBJ1-1|NA|NA
CASSHLGQTGMNTEAFF
TGTGCCAGCAGCCACTTGGGGCAAACAGGGATGAACACTGAAGCTTTCTTT
>TRBV21-1|TRBJ1-2|NA|NA
CASSKGTGDSGYTF
TGTGCCAGCAGCAAGGGGACAGGGGACTCTGGCTACACCTTC
>TRBV18|TRBJ2-7|NA|NA
CASSPPGQDEQYF
TGTGCCAGCTCACCACCGGGGCAGGACGAGCAGTACTTC
>TRBV9|TRBJ1-6|NA|NA
CASSVSHGGTGSPLHF
TGTGCCAGCAGCGTATCCCACGGGGGTACGGGTTCACCCCTCCACTTT
>TRBV2|TRBJ1-2|NA|TRBD1
CASSGPGQNYGYTF
TGTGCCAGCAGTGGCCCGGGACAGAACTATGGCTACACCTTC
>TRBV5-1|TRBJ2-3|NA|NA
CASSLDGPSTDTQYF
TGCGCCAGCAGCTTGGACGGACCTAGCACAGATACGCAGTATTTT
>TRBV7-2|TRBJ2-2|NA|TRBD2
CASSSRTSGRYGELFF
TGTGCCAGCAGCTCCCGGACTAGCGGGAGATATGGGGAGCTGTTTTTT
>TRBV28|TRBJ2-1|NA|TRBD2
CASYRLAGYNEQFF
TGTGCCAGTTACCGACTAGCGGGTTACAATGAGCAGTTCTTC
>TRBV9|TRBJ2-5|NA|NA
CASSVAEGKGETQYF
TGTGCCAGCAGCGTAGCCGAGGGGAAGGGAGAGACCCAGTACTTC
>TRBV28|TRBJ1-2|NA|NA
CASLPGLKRYGYTF
TGTGCCAGCCTACCAGGGTTGAAACGATATGGCTACACCTTC
>TRBV10-3|TRBJ1-5|NA|TRBD1
CAISGTGDSNQPQHF
TGTGCCATCAGTGGGACAGGGGACAGCAATCAGCCCCAGCATTTT
>TRBV2|TRBJ1-4|few|NA
CASRTGNNEKLFF
TGTGCCAGCCGTACCGGGAACAATGAAAAACTGTTTTTT
>TRBV2|TRBJ1-1|NA|NA
CASILTAMNTEAFF
TGTGCCAGCATATTGACAGCCATGAACACTGAAGCTTTCTTT
>TRBV25-1|TRBJ2-3|NA|NA
CASSRTSGNTQYF
TGTGCCAGCAGTCGGACCTCTGGCAATACGCAGTATTTT
>TRBV5-1|TRBJ2-3|NA|TRBD2
CASKELAGGADTQYF
TGCGCCAGCAAAGAACTAGCGGGAGGTGCAGATACGCAGTATTTT